What follows are 29 T cell receptor beta chains derived from one specimen sequenced in a study of blood T cells in healthy people across ages. Next came a second PCR, run for about 6 to 11 cycles, which used a sample-barcoded 5' primer along with a J-beta primer mix. A single record per CDR3 protein comes from TCRdb applying MiXCR to the 5' RACE reads. The repertoire has approximately 700,000 distinct CDR3 sequences, roughly 32% of them found once; the top ten carry 15%. Sequencing was performed on blood. The source is a woman aged 80 or over in good health.

This clonotype was recorded many times. The V call is TRBV28, the J call TRBJ2-3, with D possibly being TRBD1 (5 bases). The CDR3 loop spans 20 amino acids. Looked up from germline, CDR1 is MDHEN and CDR2 is SYDVKM. V was cut by 3 bases and J by 2 bases, with 27 bases left in between. CDR3 loop: CASSFTRRSLSSGHTDTQYF. The CDR3 DNA sequence: TGTGCCAGCAGTTTCACGAGACGGTCTCTGTCGTCTGGACACACAGATACGCAGTATTTT.

The table lists this clonotype with many counts. The chain recombines TRBV29-1 with TRBJ1-4; tentatively, D is TRBD1 (5 bases). The CDR3 sequence is 13 residues long. Germline loops: CDR1 SQVTM, CDR2 ANQGSEA. V lost 3 bases to trimming and J lost 7 bases, with 12 bases between them. The CDR3 DNA follows: TGCAGCGTTGATAAGGGGTCGGGTGAAAAACTGTTTTTT. Translation gives CSVDKGSGEKLFF.

This clonotype came up many times. The V gene is TRBV20-1, the J gene TRBJ2-6; 9 bases match TRBD2. Germline values: CDR1 DFQATT, CDR2 SNEGSKA (reference sequence). The CDR3 contains 19 residues. The V segment lost 6 bases and the J segment 0 bases; nucleotides outside the gene matches: 15. CDR3 sequence: CSARMEFAGGISGANVLTF. CDR3 DNA sequence: TGCAGTGCAAGAATGGAGTTTGCGGGGGGGATCTCTGGGGCCAACGTCCTGACTTTC.

This clonotype was seen ten or more times. The chain joins TRBV4-1 to TRBJ2-7; 8 bases fit TRBD1. CDR1 MGHRA and CDR2 YSYEKL come from the germline V gene. Trimming took 4 bases from V and 4 from J; bases not matched to a gene: 9. This CDR3 spans 15 amino acids. The CDR3 region is CASSRNGQGAYEQYF. CDR3 in DNA: TGCGCCAGCAGCCGAAACGGGCAGGGGGCTTACGAGCAGTACTTC.

As to this clonotype: Its ends do not fully match the called genes, so a read error is possible. The chain recombines TRBV7-9 with TRBJ2-2, with 7 nucleotides matching TRBD1. Germline assignment: CDR1 SEHNR and CDR2 FQNEAQ (reference sequence). The CDR3 covers 13 residues. This chain's CDR3 is CVTGEPRDGERFF. DNA for the CDR3: TGTGTCACAGGGGAGCCCCGGGACGGGGAGCGGTTTTTT.

With respect to this clonotype: This may be a read error, as it is one base from a much larger clone. V gene TRBV13 combines with J gene TRBJ2-7; 10 bases are shared with TRBD2. The germline gives CDR1 PRHDT, CDR2 FYEKMQ (reference sequence). The CDR3 runs to 15 residues. CDR3 loop: CASTLGLASSYEQDF. CDR3 in DNA: TGTGCCAGCACCCTGGGACTAGCGTCCTCCTACGAGCAGGACTTC.

This clonotype has at least ten counts. This chain connects TRBV12-3 or TRBV12-4 to TRBJ2-3; D is perhaps TRBD2 (6 bases). The CDR3 loop spans 15 amino acids. Trimming took 5 bases from V and 4 from J, leaving 16 bases between them. CDR3 protein: CASSLPGLRADTQYF. As DNA, the CDR3 is TGTGCCAGCAGTCTGCCTGGACTAAGGGCAGATACGCAGTATTTT.

In regard to this clonotype: The junction departs from the called germline gene at one end, perhaps through a read error. J is TRBJ2-1 and V is TRBV7-2; D gene unclear. The CDR3 covers 15 residues. CDR1 and CDR2 (germline): SGHTA, FQGNSA. The CDR3: CASSLGLGLYSEQFF. In nucleotides, the CDR3 is TGTGCCAGCAGCTTAGGGCTAGGTTTGTACAGTGAGCAGTTCTTC. Variable domain in full (rest from reference TRBV7-2 and TRBJ2-1): GAGVSQSPSNKVTEKGKDVELRCDPISGHTALYWYRQSLGQGLEFLIYFQGNSAPDKSGLPSDRFSAERTGGSVSTLTIQRTQQEDSAVYLCASSLGLGLYSEQFFGPGTRLTVL.

V usage is TRBV9 and J usage is TRBJ2-3; TRBD1 might be the D (7 bases). Germline V gene sequence: CDR1 SGDLS, CDR2 YYNGEE. CDR3 length: 15 residues. V lost 4 bases to trimming and J lost 5 bases, with 17 bases between them. CDR3 bases: TGTGCCAGCAGCTCAGTGCCAGGGGGGAGAGATACGCAGTATTTT. It yields the protein CASSSVPGGRDTQYF. Based on the CDR3 plus reference TRBV9 and TRBJ2-3, the full variable domain is DSGVTQTPKHLITATGQRVTLRCSPRSGDLSVYWYQQSLDQGLQFLIQYYNGEERAKGNILERFSAQQFPDLHSELNLSSLELGDSALYFCASSSVPGGRDTQYFGPGTRLTVL.

Worth noting for this clonotype: A much more abundant neighbour one base away suggests this may be a read error. This sequence joins TRBV6-2 or TRBV6-3 and TRBJ2-3, with D perhaps being TRBD1 or TRBD2 (5 bases each). CDR1 is MNHEY, CDR2 SVGEGT, per germline. The CDR3 runs to 14 residues. The V end was cut by 11 bases, the J end by 1 base, with 16 bases between. This CDR3 is CAGRSGDRTDTQYF. In DNA form, the CDR3 reads TGTGCCGGTAGGTCCGGGGACCGCACAGATACGCAGTATTTT.

In its sample, this clonotype was seen many times. V is TRBV7-2 and J is TRBJ1-4; TRBD1 might be the D (5 bases). Trimming shortened V by 6 bases and J by 5 bases, and 7 bases separated the two germline ends. Per the germline V gene, CDR1 is SGHTA and CDR2 is FQGNSA. The CDR3 has 12 amino acids. The CDR3 here is CASSYRNEKLFF. CDR3 in DNA: TGTGCCAGCAGTTACAGGAATGAAAAACTGTTTTTT.

About this clonotype: Given a much more abundant clone one base away, this may be a read error. The gene calls are TRBV3-1 and TRBJ2-1; D is perhaps TRBD1 or TRBD2 (5 bases each). Germline V CDR1 and CDR2: LGHDT, YNNKEL (reference sequence). This CDR3 has 13 residues. V was cut by 4 bases and J by 10 bases, with 14 bases left in between. Here the CDR3 reads CASSLSRGDEQFF. CDR3 bases: TGTGCCAGCAGCCTCTCCCGTGGGGACGAGCAGTTCTTC.

The chain recombines TRBV12-3 or TRBV12-4 with TRBJ2-3; D not certain. Trimming left V 6 bases short and J 13 bases short, with 14 bases between. This CDR3 contains 11 residues. CDR3 protein: CASSITDAEYF. In nucleotides, the CDR3 is TGTGCCAGCAGCATTACAGATGCGGAGTATTTT.

Of note for this clonotype: Since a much larger clone is just one base distant, this may be a read error. This chain joins TRBV5-4 and TRBJ2-5; a weak D match, TRBD2 (5 bases). This CDR3 comprises 14 residues. Germline V gives CDR1 SGHNT, CDR2 YYREEE (reference sequence). Trimming took off 3 bases at V and 5 bases at J, with 14 bases between the two ends. DNA of the CDR3: TGTGCCAGCAGCTGGGAGTATGGAGGCGAGACCCAGTACTTC. Encoded protein: CASSWEYGGETQYF.

The V call is TRBV5-1, the J call TRBJ2-7, with TRBD2 as a possible D gene (6 bases). The V and J ends lost 0 bases and 2 bases respectively, with 12 bases between them. This CDR3 is built from 15 residues. The germline gives CDR1 SGHRS, CDR2 YFSETQ. CDR3 nucleotides: TGCGCCAGCAGCTTGGATACGCGGGGCCCCTACGAGCAGTACTTC. Protein sequence: CASSLDTRGPYEQYF. Full variable domain (outside the CDR3, taken from reference TRBV5-1 and TRBJ2-7): KAGVTQTPRYLIKTRGQQVTLSCSPISGHRSVSWYQQTPGQGLQFLFEYFSETQRNKGNFPGRFSGRQFSNSRSEMNVSTLELGDSALYLCASSLDTRGPYEQYFGPGTRLTVT.

The table lists this clonotype with a few counts. The rearrangement links TRBV30 to TRBJ1-2; D possibly corresponds to TRBD1 (5 bases). CDR1 GTSNPN and CDR2 SVGIG come from the germline V gene (reference sequence). There are 13 residues in the CDR3. Trimming cost V 5 bases and J 10 bases, with 20 bases left between them. CDR3 sequence: CAWYPGQGEDYTF. CDR3 coding DNA: TGTGCCTGGTACCCCGGGCAGGGAGAGGACTACACCTTC.

V gene TRBV20-1 combines with J gene TRBJ2-7, with 10 positions matching TRBD2. The CDR3 loop spans 16 amino acids. V dropped 6 bases and J dropped 7; count of bases not matched to a gene: 18. Germline CDR1 DFQATT, CDR2 SNEGSKA (reference sequence). The CDR3 region is CSAITPSGGTSNEQYF. CDR3 sequence (DNA): TGCAGTGCCATAACTCCTAGCGGGGGCACATCCAATGAGCAGTACTTC.

In this sample, this clonotype turned up many times. This chain joins TRBV11-2 and TRBJ2-4; D is perhaps TRBD2 (7 bases). With 0 bases removed from V and 9 bases from J, the gap between germline ends came to 15 bases. CDR1 SGHAT and CDR2 FQNNGV come from the germline V gene. This CDR3 is 15 amino acids long. CDR3 sequence reads: CASSLDHRRGGIQYF. Written as DNA, the CDR3 is TGTGCCAGCAGCTTAGATCACCGAAGGGGGGGCATTCAGTACTTC.

This clonotype came up many times. This rearrangement joins TRBV27 to TRBJ1-5; D gene ambiguous. Trimming left V 7 bases short and J 6 bases short, with 16 bases between. The CDR3 has 14 residues. The germline V gene encodes CDR1 MNHEY and CDR2 SMNVEV (reference sequence). This CDR3 is CASKGPLPGQPQHF. The DNA of the CDR3 is TGTGCCAGCAAGGGCCCATTGCCGGGTCAGCCCCAGCATTTT.

This clonotype has ten or more counts. The chain couples TRBV6-2 or TRBV6-3 to TRBJ2-4; the D gene is possibly TRBD1 (6 bases). The V gene lost 6 bases and the J gene lost 0 bases, with 30 bases spanning the gap. The CDR3 is 21 residues long. From germline, CDR1 is MNHEY and CDR2 SVGEGT. This CDR3 is CASSYPLRQEGEALAKNIQYF. The DNA of the CDR3 is TGTGCCAGCAGCTACCCGTTGAGACAGGAAGGGGAAGCACTAGCCAAAAACATTCAGTACTTC.

This clonotype was found many times. This chain links TRBV11-2 with TRBJ2-7; 7 bases fit TRBD1. The CDR3 is 15 amino acids. The germline V gene encodes CDR1 SGHAT and CDR2 FQNNGV. J was trimmed by 1 base and V by 5 bases; bases with no gene match: 8. This chain's CDR3 is CASSDSDRRSYEQYF. The CDR3 DNA follows: TGTGCCAGCAGCGACTCGGACAGGAGATCCTACGAGCAGTACTTC.

V usage is TRBV12-3 or TRBV12-4 and J usage is TRBJ2-3; 9 positions match TRBD2. Germline trimming cut 6 bases from V and 13 bases from J; bases unmatched to any gene: 14. The CDR3 extends over 14 amino acids. CDR3: CASSYSGGLDAEYF. CDR3 nucleotides: TGTGCCAGCAGCTACAGCGGGGGGCTAGATGCGGAGTATTTT.

This clonotype was observed once. The genes are TRBV5-4 and TRBJ2-7; 7 nucleotides match TRBD2. The J call may be in error: the DNA end matches TRBJ2-4 better. The CDR3 is 16 amino acids. Germline assignment: CDR1 SGHNT and CDR2 YYREEE (reference sequence). This chain's CDR3 is CASSPRTSLDQNIQYF. The CDR3 DNA sequence: TGTGCCAGCAGCCCAAGGACTAGTCTGGATCAAAACATTCAGTACTTC.

The gene calls are TRBV9 and TRBJ2-3, with a possible D match to TRBD2 (7 bases). The V and J ends lost 0 bases and 1 base respectively, with 15 bases between them. Germline CDR1 reads SGDLS; CDR2 reads YYNGEE. This CDR3 contains 17 residues. For the CDR3, the DNA is TGTGCCAGCAGCGTAGATTCGTCGGGGGGCCGCACAGATACGCAGTATTTT. Protein sequence: CASSVDSSGGRTDTQYF.

This chain connects TRBV20-1 to TRBJ1-2; D possibly corresponds to TRBD1 (5 bases). The V end lost 5 bases, the J end lost 6 bases, and 10 bases lay between the germline ends. Germline CDR1 and CDR2: DFQATT and SNEGSKA (reference sequence). The CDR3 is made up of 11 amino acids. DNA for the CDR3: TGCAGTGCTCCCAGGGAACATGGCTACACCTTC. It is translated as CSAPREHGYTF.

In its sample, this clonotype was seen a few times. The chain employs TRBV27 and TRBJ1-1, with D tentatively TRBD1 (6 bases). Trimming stripped 5 bases from V and 10 bases from J, with 14 bases between. Germline CDR1 is MNHEY and CDR2 is SMNVEV (reference sequence). The CDR3 has 12 residues. CDR3 sequence: CASSLGAGVAFF. CDR3 in DNA: TGTGCCAGCAGTCTTGGGGCAGGGGTAGCTTTCTTT.

The sample holds a few counts of this clonotype. This could be a read error, since a much larger clone is one nucleotide away. The V call is TRBV25-1, the J call TRBJ1-2, with D possibly matching TRBD1 (5 bases). CDR1 and CDR2 from the germline V gene are MGHDK and SYGVNS. CDR3 size: 11 residues. Trimming took 6 bases from V and 8 from J, leaving 10 bases between them. This CDR3 reads CASRGGTGYTF. The DNA for the CDR3 is TGTGCCAGCAGGGGAGGGACCGGCTACACCTTC.

Note on this clonotype: Germline is not matched at one junction end, which may reflect a read error. V is TRBV7-2 and J is TRBJ1-5; the D is unclear. This CDR3 contains 12 residues. CDR1 and CDR2 (germline): SGHTA, FQGNSA. The CDR3 bases are TGTGCCAGCAACTTAGGGTTTCAGCCCCAGCATTTT. Translated: CASNLGFQPQHF.

J is TRBJ1-5 and V is TRBV6-5; maybe TRBD1 (6 bases). The CDR3 loop spans 16 amino acids. The V gene lost 2 bases and the J gene lost 2 bases, with 13 bases spanning the gap. Germline V lookup: CDR1 MNHEY, CDR2 SVGAGI. CDR3 DNA sequence: TGTGCCAGCAGTTACGGGACACCCAGGGGCAATCAGCCCCAGCATTTT. Residues: CASSYGTPRGNQPQHF.